The next 15 T cell receptor beta chains were all read from a single sample in a study of CD8 T cells in ankylosing spondylitis. Whole-study findings and limits: In ankylosing spondylitis blood, a motif of roughly 8 highly homologous TCR beta variants appeared characteristic.

Each CDR3 protein is one row after TCRdb ran MiXCR on the 5' RACE reads. The sample has roughly 700,000 distinct CDR3 sequences, 15% to 20% seen once; the top ten hold about 20%. No antigen has been assigned to these receptors. Sequenced sample: blood, either unsorted or a sorted T cell fraction (not recorded which). The receptors here all came from a male donor with ankylosing spondylitis.

V gene TRBV7-2 combines with J gene TRBJ2-7; D is unresolved. Trimming left V 4 bases short and J 0 bases short, with 10 bases between. CDR1 is SGHTA, CDR2 FQGNSA, per germline. The length of the CDR3 is 14 residues. The CDR3 reads CASSYKDPSYEQYF. Here the CDR3 DNA reads TGTGCCAGCAGCTATAAAGACCCCTCCTACGAGCAGTACTTC.

In its sample, this clonotype was seen a few times. The rearrangement uses TRBV11-2 and TRBJ2-7, with D hard to call. V dropped 3 bases and J dropped 6 bases, with 18 bases sitting between them. The CDR3 is 15 residues long. Germline CDR1 and CDR2: SGHAT and FQNNGV. CDR3 sequence: CASSFGDRPFVEQYF. The CDR3 nucleotides read TGTGCCAGCAGCTTTGGGGATAGGCCCTTTGTCGAGCAGTACTTC. The whole variable domain, filled in from reference TRBV11-2 and TRBJ2-7, reads EAGVAQSPRYKIIEKRQSVAFWCNPISGHATLYWYQQILGQGPKLLIQFQNNGVVDDSQLPKDRFSAERLKGVDSTLKIQPAKLEDSAVYLCASSFGDRPFVEQYFGPGTRLTVT.

The chain uses TRBV7-8 and TRBJ2-7; weak D call: TRBD2 (6 bases). The germline V and J ends were trimmed by 1 base and 0 bases, with 10 bases remaining between them. CDR1 is SGHVS, CDR2 FQNEAQ, per germline. This CDR3 has 15 amino acids. CDR3 sequence: CASSLDGRGSYEQYF. The DNA for the CDR3 is TGTGCCAGCAGCTTAGACGGGCGGGGCTCCTACGAGCAGTACTTC.

The chain links TRBV10-3 to TRBJ2-1, with TRBD2 matching 10 bases. The CDR3 contains 16 residues. J lost 10 bases, V lost 5 bases, and 14 bases had no gene match. Germline V gives CDR1 ENHRY, CDR2 SYGVKD. CDR3 loop: CAISSLAGAKGTEQFF. The CDR3 nucleotides are TGTGCCATCAGTTCTCTAGCGGGAGCGAAGGGGACGGAGCAGTTCTTC.

This clonotype has at least ten counts. The chain is built from TRBV14 and TRBJ2-1, with TRBD1 matching over 8 bases. The CDR3 consists of 17 residues. V was pared by 2 bases and J by 0 bases, with 6 bases of the junction left unmatched. From germline, CDR1 is SGHDN and CDR2 FVKESK. CDR3 sequence: CASSQRQGHYSYNEQFF. DNA of the CDR3: TGTGCCAGCAGCCAAAGACAGGGGCACTACTCCTACAATGAGCAGTTCTTC.

This clonotype was observed a few times. The genes are TRBV6-1 and TRBJ2-3, with TRBD2 matching over 11 bases. The CDR3 runs 16 residues. CDR1 and CDR2 from the germline V gene are MNHNS and SASEGT. V lost 5 bases to trimming and J lost 2 bases; unmatched junction nucleotides: 6. The CDR3 is CASSPIAGGPTDTQYF. The CDR3 DNA sequence: TGTGCCAGCAGTCCCATAGCGGGAGGGCCCACAGATACGCAGTATTTT.

This clonotype was recorded at least ten times. The rearrangement links TRBV12-3 or TRBV12-4 to TRBJ2-3, with 10 bases identical to TRBD2. CDR3 length equals 14 residues. V lost 6 bases, J lost 1 base, and 1 base stayed unmatched. The CDR3 DNA is TGTGCCAGCAGCCTAGCGGGGGGCACAGATACGCAGTATTTT. Translation: CASSLAGGTDTQYF.

The chain joins TRBV11-3 to TRBJ2-3, with D perhaps TRBD2 (5 bases). Germline loops: CDR1 SGHNT, CDR2 YENEEA. V shed 5 bases and J shed 4 bases, with 13 bases lying between them. This CDR3 has 14 amino acids. Here the CDR3 DNA reads TGTGCCAGCAGCAAAAGCGGACCGGCAGATACGCAGTATTTT. The encoded protein is CASSKSGPADTQYF.

The chain combines TRBV28 with TRBJ2-1; possibly TRBD1 or TRBD2 for D (6 bases each). Germline CDR1 is MDHEN and CDR2 is SYDVKM. The CDR3 sequence is 17 residues long. Between the trimmed V and J ends, which lost 4 bases and 2 bases, there was a span of 18 bases. The CDR3 reads CASSWGAAGETYNEQFF. As DNA, the CDR3 is TGTGCCAGCAGTTGGGGGGCCGCCGGGGAAACCTACAATGAGCAGTTCTTC.

Here the CDR3 DNA reads TGTGCCAGCAGCGTAGGGGGGACAGGCTCCTACGAGCAGTACTTC. Translating it yields CASSVGGTGSYEQYF. V and J are TRBV9 and TRBJ2-7; TRBD1 agrees at 8 bases. The V gene end was trimmed by 0 bases and the J gene end by 0 bases; junction bases not matched to a gene: 2. The germline gives CDR1 SGDLS, CDR2 YYNGEE. This CDR3 region has 15 residues.

This clonotype came up a few times. The V gene is TRBV27, the J gene TRBJ2-3, with D perhaps matching TRBD2 (6 bases). The CDR3 consists of 13 residues. V was shortened by 8 bases and J by 6 bases, with 15 bases between the two germline ends. CDR1 MNHEY and CDR2 SMNVEV come from the germline V gene (reference sequence). The CDR3 coding sequence is TGTGCCAGCCGGGACTCCAGCGGGGATACGCAGTATTTT. Translated: CASRDSSGDTQYF.

This clonotype was detected only a few times. CDR3 DNA sequence: TGTGCCACCAGAGGGACAGGTCAAGAGACCCAGTACTTC. Translation: CATRGTGQETQYF. The V call is TRBV24-1, the J call TRBJ2-5, with 8 bases aligning to TRBD1. Losses at the gene ends were 7 bases for V and 2 bases for J; bases not matched to a gene: 2. CDR3 size: 13 residues. The germline V gene encodes CDR1 KGHDR and CDR2 SFDVKD.

The sample holds a few counts of this clonotype. This chain's CDR3 is CASSSGGQGSGNTIYF. As DNA, the CDR3 is TGTGCCAGCAGTTCCGGGGGACAGGGGTCTGGAAACACCATATATTTT. J is TRBJ1-3 and V is TRBV28; 10 bases align to TRBD1. Germline loops: CDR1 MDHEN, CDR2 SYDVKM. With V trimmed by 4 bases and J by 1 base, 4 bases remained unmatched. This CDR3 is 16 amino acids long.

The CDR3 nucleotides are TGTGCCAGCAGTTACAACAGGGGTAGTTACGAGCAGTACTTC. Its protein product is CASSYNRGSYEQYF. J is TRBJ2-7 and V is TRBV6-5, with TRBD1 matching over 7 bases. CDR1 MNHEY and CDR2 SVGAGI come from the germline V gene. V shed 2 bases, J shed 4 bases, and the junction held 5 bases outside the gene matches. The CDR3 is made up of 14 amino acids.

In this sample, this clonotype turned up many times. The chain links TRBV12-3 or TRBV12-4 to TRBJ2-2; D uncertain. V was pared by 0 bases and J by 9 bases, with 2 bases between. The CDR3 consists of 11 residues. CDR3 sequence: CASSLAWELFF. The CDR3 nucleotides are TGTGCCAGCAGTTTAGCCTGGGAGCTGTTTTTT.